One and the same sample provided the 6 T cell receptor beta chains below, sequenced in a study of cytomegalovirus exposure and HLA in healthy donors. 60 Vbeta and 13 Jbeta primers were used in PCR. Profiling relied on immunoSEQ multiplex PCR, and the TCRdb table lists in-frame clones only, not all of them. The sample has over 90,000 clones; around 82% are singletons. Sequencing was carried out using PBMCs. These receptors all come from a young woman in good health and CMV-seropositive.

The rearrangement links TRBV14 to TRBJ1-1; perhaps TRBD1 as D (6 bases). The CDR3 length is 11 residues. The ends were cut back, 2 bases at V and 10 bases at J, with 8 bases in the middle. The germline gives CDR1 SGHDN, CDR2 FVKESK. Here the CDR3 reads CASSQQGRAFF. The DNA of the CDR3 is TGTGCCAGCAGCCAACAGGGGCGAGCTTTCTTT. The full variable domain, its missing parts supplied by reference TRBV14 and TRBJ1-1, is EAGVTQFPSHSVIEKGQTVTLRCDPISGHDNLYWYRRVMGKEIKFLLHFVKESKQDESGMPNNRFLAERTGGTYSTLKVQPAELEDSGVYFCASSQQGRAFFGQGTRLTVV.

For the CDR3, the DNA is TGTGCCACCAGCAGACGGCGGGAGGGCATCTACAATGAGCAGTTCTTC. Its protein product is CATSRRREGIYNEQFF. This chain links TRBV15 with TRBJ2-1, with TRBD2 matching over 9 bases. This CDR3 region has 16 residues. Unmatched junction bases numbered 5, after V lost 2 bases and J lost 3 bases. CDR1 is LNHNV, CDR2 YYDKDF, per germline (reference sequence).

The chain carries TRBV30 and TRBJ2-3; the match to TRBD2 covers 11 bases. Germline CDR1 is GTSNPN and CDR2 is SVGIG (reference sequence). This CDR3 is 18 amino acids long. V shed 1 base, J shed 4 bases, and the junction held 13 bases outside the gene matches. CDR3: CAWSGITSGRGFADTQYF. The CDR3 nucleotides read TGTGCCTGGAGTGGAATTACTAGCGGGAGAGGTTTCGCAGATACGCAGTATTTT.

This clone was detected only a few times. The V and J genes are TRBV7-9 and TRBJ1-5; unclear D gene. The germline V gene encodes CDR1 SEHNR and CDR2 FQNEAQ (reference sequence). V was shortened by 5 bases and J by 7 bases, with 15 bases between the two germline ends. This CDR3 comprises 14 residues. The CDR3 bases are TGTGCCAGCAGCCCGGTAGACTCTGGACAGCCCCAGCATTTT. The encoded protein is CASSPVDSGQPQHF.

The genes are TRBV7-9 and TRBJ1-2; D perhaps matches TRBD1 (5 bases). Trimming took off 4 bases at V and 8 bases at J, with 14 bases between the two ends. The V gene's germline CDR1 is SEHNR and CDR2 FQNEAQ (reference sequence). The CDR3 covers 13 residues. Written as DNA, the CDR3 is TGTGCCAGCAGCTCTTTGCAGGGTGGAGGCTACACCTTC. It encodes CASSSLQGGGYTF.

The V gene is TRBV27, the J gene TRBJ1-1; no clear D. CDR3 length equals 14 residues. Germline CDR1 reads MNHEY; CDR2 reads SMNVEV (reference sequence). V gave up 3 bases and J gave up 0 bases, with 8 bases separating them. DNA of the CDR3: TGTGCCAGCAGTTTTGGTCAGGTGAACACTGAAGCTTTCTTT. Its protein product is CASSFGQVNTEAFF.